These T cell receptor beta chains were read from a single sample in a study of blood T cells in healthy people across ages. TCRdb called the 5' RACE reads again in MiXCR, with one record for every CDR3 protein. Here the sample spans hundreds of thousands of distinct CDR3 sequences, under 25% being singletons. The sequenced sample consisted of blood. Receptor source: a man aged 65 to 79 in good health. Both conserved end residues are part of each CDR3.

CASSTPRTVTEAFF	TRBV6-2/TRBV6-3	TRBJ1-1
CSVGLAGNNEQFF	TRBV29-1	TRBJ2-1
CASSHRLAGEVDNEQFF	TRBV4-2	TRBJ2-1
CASSTGNQIRYEQYF	TRBV7-9	NA
CASSPLGLAGQETQYF	TRBV3-1	TRBJ2-5
CASSHDRVEQYF	TRBV12-3/TRBV12-4	NA
CSARDPWGRGYGYTF	TRBV20-1	TRBJ1-2
CASSFRGLAESF	TRBV27	TRBJ2-3
CSASSPPPQEETQYF	TRBV20-1	TRBJ2-5
CASSFVRGLSTDTQYF	TRBV12-3/TRBV12-4	TRBJ2-3
CASSLGTGEAAKNIQYF	TRBV7-6	TRBJ2-4
CASSLEYSLAEETQYF	TRBV7-8	TRBJ2-5
CAWSGTGRGYGYTF	TRBV30	TRBJ1-2
CASRGTLVNEQFF	TRBV12-3/TRBV12-4	TRBJ2-1
CASSQDLSPRRYNEQFF	TRBV3-1	NA
CSARDRRGQGGYEQYF	TRBV20-1	TRBJ2-7
CASIRSIRQNPGELFF	TRBV6-1	TRBJ2-2
CASSLRGLSYNEQFF	TRBV12-3/TRBV12-4	TRBJ2-1
CASSLVSGSSYNEQFF	TRBV5-1	TRBJ2-1
CASSQDAAFQETQYF	TRBV4-3	TRBJ2-5
CASSPTVQGVTDTQYF	TRBV4-1	TRBJ2-3
CASSTGVGEKLFF	TRBV18	TRBJ1-4
CSAVNPQGAGTEAFF	TRBV20-1	TRBJ1-1
CASSQGQNYGYTF	TRBV3-1	TRBJ1-2
CSVGIGMNTEAFF	TRBV29-1	TRBJ1-1
CASSEWHDPEAFF	TRBV2	TRBJ1-1
CASSHRDWSTDTQYF	TRBV3-1	TRBJ2-3
CASSYSSGDTQYF	TRBV6-6	TRBJ2-3
CASSLGTKADTQYF	TRBV4-1	TRBJ2-3
CASSGSAGGETQYF	TRBV2	NA
CASSRKTGEEVKNIQYF	TRBV6-6	TRBJ2-4
CSAYDRYF	TRBV20-1	TRBJ2-3
CASSQDGRLGNTIYF	TRBV14	TRBJ1-3
CASSPSGLAGGHEQFF	TRBV3-1	TRBJ2-1
CASSQAGNIGELFF	TRBV3-1	TRBJ2-2
CASSRLGRGNTEAFF	TRBV7-9	TRBJ1-1
CASSPDRNSYEQYF	TRBV18	NA
CASRTSSVDEQFF	TRBV6-1	TRBJ2-1
CSARESRGSQPQHF	TRBV20-1	TRBJ1-5
CASSEDRGYNEKLFF	TRBV6-1	TRBJ1-4
CASGNANGQYF	TRBV14	TRBJ2-7
CASSLVTRGKTDTQYF	TRBV7-2	TRBJ2-3